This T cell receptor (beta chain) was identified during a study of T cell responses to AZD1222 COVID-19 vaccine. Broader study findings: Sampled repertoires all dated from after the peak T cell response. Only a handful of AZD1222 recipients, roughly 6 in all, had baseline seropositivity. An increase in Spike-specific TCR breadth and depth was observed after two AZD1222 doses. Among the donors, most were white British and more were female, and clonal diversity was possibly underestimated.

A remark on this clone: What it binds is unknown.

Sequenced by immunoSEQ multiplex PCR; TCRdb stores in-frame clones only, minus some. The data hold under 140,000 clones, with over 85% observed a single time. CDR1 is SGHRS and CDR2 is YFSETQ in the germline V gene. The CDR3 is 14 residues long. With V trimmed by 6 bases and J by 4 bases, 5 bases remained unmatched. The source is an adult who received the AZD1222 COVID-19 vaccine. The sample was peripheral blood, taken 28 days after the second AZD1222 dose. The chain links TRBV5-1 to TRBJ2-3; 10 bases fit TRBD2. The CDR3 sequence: CASTGLAGADTQYF. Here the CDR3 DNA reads TGCGCCAGCACGGGGCTAGCGGGAGCAGATACGCAGTATTTT.